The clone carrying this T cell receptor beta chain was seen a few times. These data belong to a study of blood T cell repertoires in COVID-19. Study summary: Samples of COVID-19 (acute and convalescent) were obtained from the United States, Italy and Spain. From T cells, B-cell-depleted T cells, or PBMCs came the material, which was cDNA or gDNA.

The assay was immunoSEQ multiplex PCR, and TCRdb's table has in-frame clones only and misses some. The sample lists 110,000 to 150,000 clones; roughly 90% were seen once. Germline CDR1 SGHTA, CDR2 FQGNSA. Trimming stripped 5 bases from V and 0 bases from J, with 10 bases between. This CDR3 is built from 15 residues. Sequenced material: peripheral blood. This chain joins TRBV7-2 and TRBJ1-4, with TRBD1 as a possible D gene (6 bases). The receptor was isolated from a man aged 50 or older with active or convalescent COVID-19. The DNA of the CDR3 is TGTGCCAGCAGCAAAGGACAGTCAACTAATGAAAAACTGTTTTTT. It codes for CASSKGQSTNEKLFF. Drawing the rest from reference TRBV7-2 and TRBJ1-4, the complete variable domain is GAGVSQSPSNKVTEKGKDVELRCDPISGHTALYWYRQSLGQGLEFLIYFQGNSAPDKSGLPSDRFSAERTGGSVSTLTIQRTQQEDSAVYLCASSKGQSTNEKLFFGSGTQLSVL.